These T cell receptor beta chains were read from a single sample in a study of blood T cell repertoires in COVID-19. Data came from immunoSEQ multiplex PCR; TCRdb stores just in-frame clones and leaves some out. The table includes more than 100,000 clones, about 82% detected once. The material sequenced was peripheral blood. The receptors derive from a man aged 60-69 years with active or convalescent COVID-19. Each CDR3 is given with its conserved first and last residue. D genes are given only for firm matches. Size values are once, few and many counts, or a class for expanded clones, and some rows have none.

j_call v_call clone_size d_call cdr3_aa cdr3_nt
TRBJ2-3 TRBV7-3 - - CASSFGGDTQYF TGTGCCAGCAGCTTCGGAGGAGATACGCAGTATTTT
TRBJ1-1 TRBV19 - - CASSPGTLNTEAFF TGTGCCAGTAGCCCCGGGACATTGAACACTGAAGCTTTCTTT
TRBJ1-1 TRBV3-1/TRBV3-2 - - CASSYRGQSNTEAFF TGTGCCAGCAGCTACCGTGGGCAGTCGAACACTGAAGCTTTCTTT
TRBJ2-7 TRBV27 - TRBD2 CASSSIAGRSYEQYF TGTGCCAGCAGTTCCATAGCGGGTAGATCCTACGAGCAGTACTTC
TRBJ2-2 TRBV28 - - CASNRAPSNTGELFF TGTGCCAGCAACAGGGCCCCATCCAACACCGGGGAGCTGTTTTTT
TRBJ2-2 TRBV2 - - CASSDPGGLSGSDPNTGELFF TGTGCCAGCAGTGACCCAGGGGGCCTTAGCGGGAGCGACCCGAACACCGGGGAGCTGTTTTTT
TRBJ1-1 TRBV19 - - CASTPGRGSHNMNTEAFF TGTGCCAGTACTCCCGGACGAGGGTCCCACAACATGAACACTGAAGCTTTCTTT
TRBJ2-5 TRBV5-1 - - CASSLPSATGETQYF TGCGCCAGCAGCTTGCCGAGCGCGACTGGGGAGACCCAGTACTTC
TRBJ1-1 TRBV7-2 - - CASSLQPVNTEAFF TGTGCCAGCAGCTTACAACCGGTGAACACTGAAGCTTTCTTT
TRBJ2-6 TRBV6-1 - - CASSEFAGTGANVLTF TGTGCCAGCAGTGAATTTGCAGGGACTGGGGCCAACGTCCTGACTTTC
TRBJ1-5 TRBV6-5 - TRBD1 CASSYRGNQPQHF TGTGCCAGTTCCTACAGGGGAAATCAGCCCCAGCATTTT
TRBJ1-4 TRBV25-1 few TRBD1 CASSEWGQTNEKLFF TGTGCCAGCAGTGAATGGGGACAGACTAATGAAAAACTGTTTTTT
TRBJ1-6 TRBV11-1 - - CASSRGTTGNSPLHF TGTGCCAGCAGCCGCGGGACCACTGGGAATTCACCCCTCCACTTT
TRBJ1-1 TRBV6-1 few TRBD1 CASSGSGTDLNTEAFF TGTGCCAGCAGTGGATCCGGGACAGATTTAAACACTGAAGCTTTCTTT
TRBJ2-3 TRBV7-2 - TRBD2 CASSESGSPDTQYF TGTGCCAGCAGCGAGAGCGGGAGTCCAGATACGCAGTATTTT
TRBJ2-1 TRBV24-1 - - CATSDPFVPGQFF TGTGCCACCAGTGATCCCTTTGTCCCCGGGCAGTTCTTC
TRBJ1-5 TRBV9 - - CASSVAQNNQPQHF TGTGCCAGCAGCGTAGCTCAGAACAATCAGCCCCAGCATTTT
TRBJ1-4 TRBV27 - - CASSRTGFNEKLFF TGTGCCAGCAGTAGAACGGGATTCAATGAAAAACTGTTTTTT
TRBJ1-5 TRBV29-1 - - CSVLPGFNQPQHF TGCAGCGTCCTACCGGGTTTCAATCAGCCCCAGCATTTT